Given below is one T cell receptor (beta chain) in context. Its antigen remains unidentified. These data are taken from a study of response to subunit inactivated influenza vaccine. TCRdb reprocessed the RT-PCR reads with MiXCR, giving one entry per CDR3 protein. The sample records around 580,000 distinct CDR3 sequences, around 15% being singletons. The germline gives CDR1 SGHTA, CDR2 FQGNSA. The CDR3 is 14 residues long. V gave up 1 base and J gave up 5 bases, with 11 bases separating them. Study results and caveats: The authors suggested that every seasonal influenza vaccination recruits few new T cells.

Sequencing used PBMCs from blood, obtained about 11 days after vaccination. The chain is built from TRBV7-2 and TRBJ1-1; no reliable D call. The clonotype was recovered from a man aged 45-60 years who received an inactivated influenza vaccine. CDR3 region: CASSLEFGRTEAFF. In nucleotides, the CDR3 is TGTGCCAGCAGCTTAGAGTTCGGCAGGACTGAAGCTTTCTTT.